The rows below give T cell receptor beta chains drawn from one sample of a study of T cell changes during pregnancy in multiple sclerosis. Assay used: immunoSEQ multiplex PCR; TCRdb lists only in-frame clones, some missing. The sample includes 55,000 to 85,000 clones, 90% to 95% of them seen just once. The starting material was peripheral blood, obtained in the third trimester of pregnancy. Receptor source: a female donor with multiple sclerosis, enrolled in a pregnancy study. The CDR3 runs from the conserved cysteine through the conserved F or W. Each record gives: D gene, clone size, J gene, V gene, CDR3 DNA, CDR3 protein. The D gene is left open where the match is weak. The size of a clone is reported for some rows only, either as once, few or many, or as a class for expanded clones.

D: -
size: -
J: TRBJ2-7
V: TRBV5-8
DNA: TGTGCCAGCAGCTCCCCCGGGACATATTCCTACGAGCAGTACTTC
CDR3: CASSSPGTYSYEQYF

D: TRBD1
size: -
J: TRBJ2-7
V: TRBV18
DNA: TGTGCCAGCTCACCACAGGGGGCTAGCTACGAGCAGTACTTC
CDR3: CASSPQGASYEQYF

D: TRBD2
size: -
J: TRBJ2-3
V: TRBV5-1
DNA: TGCGCCAGCAGCCGGGGACTAGCGGAATCCACAGATACGCAGTATTTT
CDR3: CASSRGLAESTDTQYF

D: TRBD2
size: -
J: TRBJ2-5
V: TRBV6-1
DNA: TGTGCCAGCAGTGCGGGACTAGCGGGGGGGCAGGGGACCCAGTACTTC
CDR3: CASSAGLAGGQGTQYF

D: -
size: -
J: TRBJ2-1
V: TRBV5-1
DNA: TGCGCCAGCAGCGGCCGGGACACAGCCTACAATGAGCAGTTCTTC
CDR3: CASSGRDTAYNEQFF

D: -
size: -
J: TRBJ2-3
V: TRBV19
DNA: TGTGCCAGTAGTACCCTCGGACAAGGAGGCACAGATACGCAGTATTTT
CDR3: CASSTLGQGGTDTQYF

D: -
size: -
J: TRBJ1-6
V: TRBV9
DNA: TGTGCCAGCAGCCCCGATCCGCAGGGAGGACCCCTCCACTTT
CDR3: CASSPDPQGGPLHF

D: -
size: -
J: TRBJ2-7
V: TRBV4-3
DNA: TGCGCCAGCAGCTCCAAGACAGGTCGTTTTCTCGAGCAGTACTTC
CDR3: CASSSKTGRFLEQYF

D: TRBD1
size: -
J: TRBJ1-2
V: TRBV27
DNA: TGTGCCAGCAGTCCAGGGGACAGGGAAAGTCGGCGAGGCTATGGCTACACCTTC
CDR3: CASSPGDRESRRGYGYTF

D: TRBD1
size: -
J: TRBJ1-5
V: TRBV2
DNA: TGTGCCAGCAGTGACCGGACAGGGGGCTTTCAGCCCCAGCATTTT
CDR3: CASSDRTGGFQPQHF

D: -
size: -
J: TRBJ2-3
V: TRBV27
DNA: TGTGCCAGCAGTTTGAGGAATACGCAGTATTTT
CDR3: CASSLRNTQYF

D: TRBD1
size: -
J: TRBJ2-1
V: TRBV7-2
DNA: TGTGCCAGCAGCTTCCGGACAGGGGGCAGGAATGAGCAGTTCTTC
CDR3: CASSFRTGGRNEQFF

D: -
size: -
J: TRBJ2-1
V: TRBV18
DNA: TGTGCCAGCTCACCATTGGTGGGTCCCACTATAGATGAGCAGTTCTTC
CDR3: CASSPLVGPTIDEQFF

D: -
size: -
J: TRBJ1-2
V: TRBV5-1
DNA: TGCGCCAGCAGCTTGGAAAGGGGTGCCTATGGCTACACCTTC
CDR3: CASSLERGAYGYTF

D: TRBD1
size: -
J: TRBJ1-2
V: TRBV30
DNA: TGTGCCTGGAGTTTCCCGGGACAGGGGGCTCATGGCTACACCTTC
CDR3: CAWSFPGQGAHGYTF

D: TRBD1
size: -
J: TRBJ1-1
V: TRBV4-2
DNA: TGTGCCAGCAGCCCGGACAGGGTTTGGACTGAAGCTTTCTTT
CDR3: CASSPDRVWTEAFF

D: -
size: -
J: TRBJ2-7
V: TRBV5-3
DNA: TGTGCCAGAAGCCCTGCGAGCGACTACGAGCAGTACTTC
CDR3: CARSPASDYEQYF

D: TRBD2
size: -
J: TRBJ2-5
V: TRBV4-1
DNA: TGCGCCAGCAGCCAACTAGCGGGGGGGCGCGAGACCCAGTACTTC
CDR3: CASSQLAGGRETQYF

D: -
size: -
J: TRBJ2-2
V: TRBV29-1
DNA: TGCAGCGTTGAAGACCGGGGGTCCGGGGAGCTGTTTTTT
CDR3: CSVEDRGSGELFF

D: -
size: -
J: TRBJ2-7
V: TRBV19
DNA: TGTGCCAGTAGTATGCGGGGCTTCGGGTACGAGCAGTACTTC
CDR3: CASSMRGFGYEQYF

D: TRBD2
size: -
J: TRBJ2-1
V: TRBV11-2
DNA: TGTGCCAGCAGCCAAGCGGGGGGCATCAATGAGCAGTTCTTC
CDR3: CASSQAGGINEQFF

D: -
size: -
J: TRBJ1-2
V: TRBV25-1
DNA: TGTGCCAGCAGTGCGACGGGAGACAACTATGGCTACACCTTC
CDR3: CASSATGDNYGYTF

D: TRBD2
size: -
J: TRBJ2-3
V: TRBV6-4
DNA: TGTGCCAGCAGTGACAAGGCGGGAGGCACAGATACGCAGTATTTT
CDR3: CASSDKAGGTDTQYF

D: -
size: -
J: TRBJ1-6
V: TRBV5-1
DNA: TGCGCCAGCAGCTTGGGGAGCGTCTCCTATAATTCACCCCTCCACTTT
CDR3: CASSLGSVSYNSPLHF

D: TRBD1
size: once
J: TRBJ1-1
V: TRBV7-6
DNA: TGTGCCAGCAGCTCGCTCGGCGGGGACAGCGTGAACACTGAAGCTTTCTTT
CDR3: CASSSLGGDSVNTEAFF

D: -
size: -
J: TRBJ2-5
V: TRBV11-1
DNA: TGTGCCAGCAGCCGTAACGGACTCGTCCAAGAGACCCAGTACTTC
CDR3: CASSRNGLVQETQYF

D: TRBD2
size: -
J: TRBJ2-1
V: TRBV19
DNA: TGTGCCAGTAGTATTGGGCTAGCGGGAAGGGAGCAGTTCTTC
CDR3: CASSIGLAGREQFF

D: -
size: -
J: TRBJ2-3
V: TRBV4-3
DNA: TGCGCCAGCAGCCAAGAGACTCACGGAACAGATACGCAGTATTTT
CDR3: CASSQETHGTDTQYF

D: TRBD1
size: -
J: TRBJ1-2
V: TRBV5-5
DNA: TGTGCCAGCAGCTACGGACAGGGACAGTATGGCTACACCTTC
CDR3: CASSYGQGQYGYTF

D: -
size: -
J: TRBJ1-4
V: TRBV9
DNA: TGTGCCAGCAGCGTAACGGGGGGACGAGAGGAAAAACTGTTTTTT
CDR3: CASSVTGGREEKLFF

D: TRBD2
size: -
J: TRBJ2-7
V: TRBV7-9
DNA: TGTGCCAGCAGCTTAGAAGTGCGGGGGGCGTGGTACGAGCAGTACTTC
CDR3: CASSLEVRGAWYEQYF

D: TRBD2
size: -
J: TRBJ2-3
V: TRBV6-5
DNA: TGTGCCAGCACGACTAGCGGGGGTACAGATACGCAGTATTTT
CDR3: CASTTSGGTDTQYF